These 27 T cell receptor beta chains came from one sample sequenced in a study of T cells in Graves' hyperthyroidism and ophthalmopathy. Regions amplified from RNA transcripts were the TCR beta CDR3 regions. First-round RT-PCR of the TCR CDR3 relied on the HTBI primer set. TCRdb redid the calling of the multiplex PCR reads with MiXCR, one entry per CDR3 protein. The data contain more than 350,000 distinct CDR3 sequences, about a sixth of them singletons. Sequencing was performed on blood. The receptors here all came from a woman aged 25 to 39 with Graves' hyperthyroidism that later progressed to Graves' ophthalmopathy.

This clonotype was recorded many times. At one end the junction does not follow the germline gene, possibly because of a read error. The CDR3 reads CASSLGISPLYGCTF. CDR3 DNA sequence: TGTGCCAGCAGCTTGGGGATCTCCCCTCTCTATGGCTGCACCTTC. The chain couples TRBV11-2 to TRBJ1-2; D gene unclear. CDR1 and CDR2 from the germline V gene are SGHAT and FQNNGV. CDR3 length: 15 amino acids.

This clonotype was detected many times. The V and J genes are TRBV2 and TRBJ2-5; D may be TRBD2 (5 bases). Trimming took 6 bases from V and 13 from J, leaving 15 bases between them. Germline-derived CDR1 and CDR2 are SNHLY and FYNNEI. The CDR3 has 11 amino acids. CDR3 nucleotides: TGTGCCAGCAGCCAGACTAATCCCGGGTACTTC. Protein sequence: CASSQTNPGYF.

This clonotype was counted a few times. This chain uses TRBV2 with TRBJ2-6; weak D call: TRBD1 (5 bases). Germline V gives CDR1 SNHLY, CDR2 FYNNEI. The CDR3 is made up of 18 amino acids. V was clipped by 4 bases and J by 0 bases, with 16 bases between them. The CDR3 bases are TGTGCCAGCAGTGTATATAGGACACTGAGCTCTGGGGCCAACGTCCTGACTTTC. It yields the protein CASSVYRTLSSGANVLTF.

This chain joins TRBV7-9 and TRBJ1-3; 7 bases are shared with TRBD1. The length of the CDR3 is 17 residues. Per the germline V gene, CDR1 is SEHNR and CDR2 is FQNEAQ (reference sequence). V was clipped by 2 bases and J by 2 bases; unmatched bases: 9. CDR3 DNA: TGTGCCAGCAGCTTATCCCTCACAGGGGCCACTGGAAACACCATATATTTT. Translated: CASSLSLTGATGNTIYF.

The J gene is TRBJ2-6, the V gene TRBV19; D perhaps matches TRBD1 (6 bases). Germline CDR1 and CDR2: LNHDA and SQIVND (reference sequence). This CDR3 region has 16 residues. Trimming stripped 6 bases from V and 4 bases from J, with 16 bases between. The CDR3 DNA sequence: TGTGCCAGTAGCCACAGGGAATTCCCCGGGGCCAACGTCCTGACTTTC. It encodes CASSHREFPGANVLTF.

The chain joins TRBV5-1 to TRBJ1-2; possibly TRBD1 for D (5 bases). The germline gives CDR1 SGHRS, CDR2 YFSETQ. CDR3 length equals 16 residues. V shed 1 base and J shed 1 base, with 14 bases lying between them. DNA of the CDR3: TGCGCCAGCAGCTTGAAGGTGGGGGATGTTAACTATGGCTACACCTTC. It is translated as CASSLKVGDVNYGYTF.

This chain uses TRBV29-1 with TRBJ1-2; no clear D gene. Germline CDR1 SQVTM, CDR2 ANQGSEA. CDR3 length: 16 residues. V lost 2 bases to trimming and J lost 5 bases, with 21 bases between them. The CDR3 sequence is CSVESENLMSSYGYTF. The CDR3 DNA follows: TGCAGCGTTGAATCAGAAAACCTAATGAGTTCATATGGCTACACCTTC.

As concerns this clonotype: A much larger clone is a single base away; this may be a read error. The CDR3 nucleotides read TGTGCCAGCAGCCCCTGGACTAGCGGGGGGGCCCCAGATACGCAGTATTTT. It translates to CASSPWTSGGAPDTQYF. The chain has TRBV5-4 and TRBJ2-3; 15 bases map to TRBD2. V was clipped by 4 bases and J by 4 bases; unmatched bases: 7. The CDR3 has 17 residues. Germline V CDR1 and CDR2: SGHNT, YYREEE (reference sequence). The complete variable domain, with remaining parts taken from reference TRBV5-4 and TRBJ2-3, reads ETGVTQSPTHLIKTRGQQVTLRCSSQSGHNTVSWYQQALGQGPQFIFQYYREEENGRGNFPPRFSGLQFPNYSSELNVNALELDDSALYLCASSPWTSGGAPDTQYFGPGTRLTVL.

This clonotype has ten or more counts. The rearrangement uses TRBV30 and TRBJ1-5, with D perhaps TRBD1 (6 bases). The germline V and J ends were trimmed by 3 bases and 5 bases, with 17 bases remaining between them. CDR3 length: 15 residues. CDR1 is GTSNPN and CDR2 is SVGIG in the germline V gene (reference sequence). The CDR3 is CAWRPRTVLHQPQHF. The CDR3 DNA reads as TGTGCCTGGAGACCGAGGACAGTCCTTCATCAGCCCCAGCATTTT.

This clonotype was found a few times. The chain combines TRBV7-2 with TRBJ1-6; D call uncertain. CDR3 length: 15 residues. V was cut by 2 bases and J by 7 bases, with 12 bases left in between. Germline loops: CDR1 SGHTA, CDR2 FQGNSA. CDR3 loop: CASSLSGGLNSPLHF. Written as DNA, the CDR3 is TGTGCCAGCAGCTTATCGGGAGGGCTAAATTCACCCCTCCACTTT.

The genes are TRBV11-2 and TRBJ2-7; D gene unclear. With 1 base removed from V and 2 bases from J, the gap between germline ends came to 12 bases. The CDR3 consists of 15 residues. Germline lookup yields CDR1 SGHAT and CDR2 FQNNGV. The CDR3 region is CASSLVGLGPYEQYF. The CDR3 region has the DNA TGTGCCAGCAGCTTAGTAGGTCTAGGCCCCTACGAGCAGTACTTC.

This clonotype was seen at least ten times. The chain couples TRBV3-1 to TRBJ2-1; D might be TRBD1 or TRBD2, each matching 5 bases. Trimming took off 0 bases at V and 5 bases at J, with 8 bases between the two ends. CDR3 size: 14 residues. CDR1 and CDR2 (germline): LGHDT, YNNKEL (reference sequence). The DNA for the CDR3 is TGTGCCAGCAGCCAAGATAGAGGGGACAATGAGCAGTTCTTC. Amino acid sequence: CASSQDRGDNEQFF.

The chain has TRBV24-1 and TRBJ1-1, with D unclear. The germline V gene encodes CDR1 KGHDR and CDR2 SFDVKD. The CDR3 runs 13 residues. Trimming pared 6 bases from V and 3 bases from J, leaving 10 bases between. In DNA form, the CDR3 reads TGTGCCACCAGTCCAGGTCCCTACACTGAAGCTTTCTTT. Protein: CATSPGPYTEAFF.

This rearrangement joins TRBV2 to TRBJ1-3; D not resolved. V was clipped by 5 bases and J by 0 bases, with 11 bases between them. This CDR3 has 15 amino acids. Per germline, CDR1 SNHLY and CDR2 FYNNEI. The CDR3 here is CASSTRPSSGNTIYF. The CDR3 DNA reads TGTGCCAGCAGTACTCGTCCTAGCTCTGGAAACACCATATATTTT.

In this sample, this clonotype turned up many times. The rearrangement links TRBV11-3 to TRBJ2-7; D is perhaps TRBD1 or TRBD2 (6 bases each). The V gene lost 7 bases and the J gene lost 7 bases, with 20 bases spanning the gap. Germline assignment: CDR1 SGHNT and CDR2 YENEEA. The CDR3 sequence is 14 residues long. CDR3 loop: CASTPPGAPYEQYF. The CDR3 DNA sequence: TGTGCCAGCACCCCTCCGGGGGCGCCTTATGAGCAGTACTTC.

The J gene is TRBJ1-5, the V gene TRBV6-1; D remains unclear. CDR3 length equals 14 residues. V lost 2 bases and J lost 7, with 12 bases in between. Germline CDR1 MNHNS, CDR2 SASEGT. CDR3 amino acids: CASSENVSLQPQHF. The CDR3 DNA reads as TGTGCCAGCAGTGAAAATGTTAGCTTACAGCCCCAGCATTTT.

Details on this clonotype: A read error is possible here, since a much larger clone lies one base away. This CDR3 is CSATPRGGAGDIQYF. DNA for the CDR3: TGCAGCGCAACCCCGAGGGGGGGCGCGGGGGACATTCAGTACTTC. J is TRBJ2-4 and V is TRBV29-1, with D perhaps TRBD2 (7 bases). The CDR3 totals 15 residues. With 7 bases removed from V and 8 bases from J, the gap between germline ends came to 24 bases. Per the germline V gene, CDR1 is SQVTM and CDR2 is ANQGSEA. The entire variable domain, with the rest obtained from reference TRBV29-1 and TRBJ2-4, is as follows: SAVISQKPSRDICQRGTSLTIQCQVDSQVTMMFWYRQQPGQSLTLIATANQGSEATYESGFVIDKFPISRPNLTFSTLTVSNMSPEDSSIYLCSATPRGGAGDIQYFGAGTRLSVL.

In this sample, this clonotype turned up a few times. V and J are TRBV12-3 or TRBV12-4 and TRBJ2-3; no definite D call. With 5 bases removed from V and 5 bases from J, the gap between germline ends came to 8 bases. The CDR3 covers 12 residues. In nucleotides, the CDR3 is TGTGCCAGCAGTCCCCGAAAAGATACGCAGTATTTT. The encoded protein is CASSPRKDTQYF.

In this sample, this clonotype turned up a few times. V and J are TRBV30 and TRBJ2-5; 8 bases are a match to TRBD2. CDR3 length equals 15 residues. Per the germline V gene, CDR1 is GTSNPN and CDR2 is SVGIG (reference sequence). V trimming: 0 bases; J trimming: 4 bases; junction bases outside the gene matches: 7. DNA for the CDR3: TGTGCCTGGAGTGTACAGGCGGGGGGAGGAGAGACCCAGTACTTC. It translates to CAWSVQAGGGETQYF.

This clonotype was detected only a few times. The chain has TRBV28 and TRBJ1-5; no firm D call. V was pared by 4 bases and J by 11 bases, with 12 bases between. The germline gives CDR1 MDHEN, CDR2 SYDVKM. The CDR3 runs 12 residues. The chain's CDR3 is CASSSYNWSQHF. The CDR3 DNA reads as TGTGCCAGCAGTTCATATAACTGGTCCCAGCATTTT.

This clonotype was counted at least ten times. V gene TRBV3-1 combines with J gene TRBJ1-2; no clear D gene. The CDR3 extends over 14 amino acids. Germline V gives CDR1 LGHDT, CDR2 YNNKEL (reference sequence). The germline V and J ends were trimmed by 3 bases and 2 bases, with 10 bases remaining between them. The CDR3 region has the DNA TGTGCCAGCAGCCATGCAGCAAAGAACTATGGCTACACCTTC. Amino acids: CASSHAAKNYGYTF.

In this sample, this clonotype turned up a few times. This chain uses TRBV4-1 with TRBJ1-6, with D possibly being TRBD1 (6 bases). Germline CDR1 is MGHRA and CDR2 is YSYEKL. The CDR3 has 18 amino acids. V was shortened by 1 base and J by 7 bases, with 20 bases between the two germline ends. The DNA of the CDR3 is TGCGCCAGCAGCCAAGCCCCGGCGGGGGGCCAGCCCAATTCACCCCTCCACTTT. The encoded protein is CASSQAPAGGQPNSPLHF.

The table lists this clonotype with many counts. CDR3 residues: CAFHRGKNTEAFF. CDR3 bases: TGTGCCTTCCACAGGGGTAAGAACACTGAAGCTTTCTTT. This chain uses TRBV30 with TRBJ1-1, with 7 bases matching TRBD1. Per the germline V gene, CDR1 is GTSNPN and CDR2 is SVGIG (reference sequence). CDR3 length: 13 amino acids. Trimming removed 7 bases from V and 1 base from J; junction bases left unmatched: 6. The entire variable domain, with the rest obtained from reference TRBV30 and TRBJ1-1, is as follows: SQTIHQWPATLVQPVGSPLSLECTVEGTSNPNLYWYRQAAGRGLQLLFYSVGIGQISSEVPQNLSASRPQDRQFILSSKKLLLSDSGFYLCAFHRGKNTEAFFGQGTRLTVV.

This clonotype was detected ten times or more. The chain is built from TRBV28 and TRBJ1-5; TRBD1 might be the D (5 bases). V lost 1 base and J lost 7, with 17 bases in between. Germline CDR1 and CDR2: MDHEN and SYDVKM. The CDR3 is 16 residues long. DNA for the CDR3: TGTGCCAGCAGTTTATCTGACGGAGCTCGGGGGCAGCCCCAGCATTTT. This encodes CASSLSDGARGQPQHF.

This clonotype was seen many times. V is TRBV30 and J is TRBJ2-7, with D unclear. Germline V CDR1 and CDR2: GTSNPN, SVGIG (reference sequence). This CDR3 is built from 12 residues. V lost 1 base and J 4 bases, leaving 8 bases between the germline ends. The CDR3: CAWSGARYEQYF. The CDR3 DNA is TGTGCCTGGAGTGGAGCGCGATACGAGCAGTACTTC. Full variable domain (rest looked up from reference TRBV30 and TRBJ2-7): SQTIHQWPATLVQPVGSPLSLECTVEGTSNPNLYWYRQAAGRGLQLLFYSVGIGQISSEVPQNLSASRPQDRQFILSSKKLLLSDSGFYLCAWSGARYEQYFGPGTRLTVT.

This clonotype was seen repeatedly, ten times or more. The chain links TRBV9 to TRBJ2-5, with D hard to call. V was pared by 3 bases and J by 2 bases, with 11 bases between. This CDR3 is 14 amino acids long. Germline-derived CDR1 and CDR2 are SGDLS and YYNGEE. The CDR3 loop is CASSADTEQETQYF. For the CDR3, the DNA is TGTGCCAGCAGCGCCGACACGGAACAAGAGACCCAGTACTTC.

The rearrangement uses TRBV6-4 and TRBJ1-1; D is unresolved. The germline V gene encodes CDR1 MRHNA and CDR2 SNTAGT. This CDR3 is built from 13 residues. Trimming stripped 8 bases from V and 4 bases from J, with 14 bases between. The chain's CDR3 is CASPPRWGTEAFF. The CDR3 coding sequence is TGTGCCAGCCCCCCGCGATGGGGCACTGAAGCTTTCTTT.